One TCR beta chain is described in this entry. Other DNA sequences in the sample encode the same CDR3. This entry belongs to a study of blood T cell repertoires in COVID-19. V lost 5 bases and J lost 4, with 12 bases in between. This CDR3 has 14 amino acids. Germline V lookup: CDR1 MNHEY, CDR2 SVGAGI. Method: immunoSEQ multiplex PCR; TCRdb's copy keeps in-frame clones and lacks some. The data show some 300,000 clones, around four fifths seen once. This clonotype was obtained from a woman in her fifties or sixties with active or convalescent COVID-19. The sequencing input was peripheral blood. The chain links TRBV6-5 to TRBJ1-3, with D hard to call. CDR3 nucleotides: TGTGCCAGCAGTCCGGGCGGGTCCGGAAACACCATATATTTT. It specifies CASSPGGSGNTIYF.